This is a list of T cell receptor beta chains from one sample in a study of shared clonotypes between healthy human individuals. This table comes from immunoSEQ multiplex PCR, and its TCRdb copy is limited to in-frame clones, with some not included. This table has about 2.4 million clones, over 85% appearing once. Sequencing used naive CD4+ T cells from PBMCs. These receptors were obtained from a man aged 18-30 years in good health. Some clones in this sample may be carry-over from other donors' samples. The CDR3 runs from the conserved cysteine through the conserved F or W. Fields, in order: J gene, D gene, V gene, clone size, CDR3 DNA, CDR3 protein. The D gene is left open where the match is weak. The listing skips clone size in some rows; elsewhere it reads once, few, many or a size class.

j_call: TRBJ2-6
d_call: -
v_call: TRBV6-5
clone_size: -
cdr3_nt: TGTGCCAGCAGTACAGGTTACTCTGGGGCCAACGTCCTGACTTTC
cdr3_aa: CASSTGYSGANVLTF

j_call: TRBJ1-1
d_call: -
v_call: TRBV28
clone_size: -
cdr3_nt: TGTGCCAGCAGTTTTACAGGGCCGACTGAAGCTTTCTTT
cdr3_aa: CASSFTGPTEAFF

j_call: TRBJ2-1
d_call: TRBD2
v_call: TRBV19
clone_size: -
cdr3_nt: TGTGCCAGTAGTCAACTAGCGAGCAATGAGCAGTTCTTC
cdr3_aa: CASSQLASNEQFF

j_call: TRBJ2-5
d_call: -
v_call: TRBV7-6
clone_size: -
cdr3_nt: TGTGCCAGCAGCTTAGGTATGAGACAAGAGACCCAGTACTTC
cdr3_aa: CASSLGMRQETQYF

j_call: TRBJ1-3
d_call: -
v_call: TRBV19
clone_size: -
cdr3_nt: TGTGCCAGTAGTATGACCGGGGAAAGCTCTGGAAACACCATATATTTT
cdr3_aa: CASSMTGESSGNTIYF

j_call: TRBJ2-1
d_call: TRBD2
v_call: TRBV5-1
clone_size: -
cdr3_nt: TGCGCCAGCAGCTTGGCCGCAGGACTAGCGGCCAATGAGCAGTTCTTC
cdr3_aa: CASSLAAGLAANEQFF

j_call: TRBJ1-1
d_call: TRBD1
v_call: TRBV6-5
clone_size: few
cdr3_nt: TGTGCCAGCAGCCTTGGGACAGGTGGATCAACTGAAGCTTTCTTT
cdr3_aa: CASSLGTGGSTEAFF

j_call: TRBJ2-3
d_call: -
v_call: TRBV7-8
clone_size: -
cdr3_nt: TGTGCCAGCAGCTTAGCGGGAGGCACAGATACGCAGTATTTT
cdr3_aa: CASSLAGGTDTQYF

j_call: TRBJ1-1
d_call: -
v_call: TRBV21-1
clone_size: -
cdr3_nt: TGTGCCAGCACCTTAAAGGGAGAGGGGGCAATGGCGAGCACTGAAGCTTTCTTT
cdr3_aa: CASTLKGEGAMASTEAFF

j_call: TRBJ1-1
d_call: -
v_call: TRBV6-5
clone_size: -
cdr3_nt: TGTGCCAGCAGCCGGGGACGGTCGAACACTGAAGCTTTCTTT
cdr3_aa: CASSRGRSNTEAFF

j_call: TRBJ1-2
d_call: -
v_call: TRBV28
clone_size: -
cdr3_nt: TGTGCCAGCATCCGGGCGGGGAACGGTAACTATGGCTACACCTTC
cdr3_aa: CASIRAGNGNYGYTF

j_call: TRBJ1-3
d_call: -
v_call: TRBV6-1
clone_size: -
cdr3_nt: TGTGCCAGCAGTGCCGGACCGAACTCTGGAAACACCATATATTTT
cdr3_aa: CASSAGPNSGNTIYF

j_call: TRBJ2-2
d_call: -
v_call: TRBV7-3
clone_size: -
cdr3_nt: TGTGCCAGCAGCTTAATGGGGGAGGCAGTCGCCGGGGAGCTGTTTTTT
cdr3_aa: CASSLMGEAVAGELFF

j_call: TRBJ2-5
d_call: TRBD1
v_call: TRBV19
clone_size: -
cdr3_nt: TGTGCCAGTAGCCCGACAGGGGGCCGGCAGACCCAGTACTTC
cdr3_aa: CASSPTGGRQTQYF

j_call: TRBJ2-3
d_call: TRBD1
v_call: TRBV5-6
clone_size: -
cdr3_nt: TGTGCCAGCACCAGGGGACAGAGGCGCACAGATACGCAGTATTTT
cdr3_aa: CASTRGQRRTDTQYF

j_call: TRBJ2-7
d_call: TRBD1
v_call: TRBV18
clone_size: -
cdr3_nt: TGTGCCAGCTCACCAGAAATATCAGCCGGGACAGGTCCTTACGAGCAGTACTTC
cdr3_aa: CASSPEISAGTGPYEQYF

j_call: TRBJ2-3
d_call: TRBD2
v_call: TRBV7-2
clone_size: -
cdr3_nt: TGTGCCAGCAGCCCCATGGGCGGGGGGGCCACAGATACGCAGTATTTT
cdr3_aa: CASSPMGGGATDTQYF

j_call: TRBJ1-5
d_call: -
v_call: TRBV28
clone_size: -
cdr3_nt: TGTGCCAGCAGTGGGGACCCAGCCGACTTCCTTAGCAATCAGCCCCAGCATTTT
cdr3_aa: CASSGDPADFLSNQPQHF

j_call: TRBJ2-5
d_call: -
v_call: TRBV5-1
clone_size: -
cdr3_nt: TGCGCCAGCAGCTTGGCCGGGACGGTACAAGAGACCCAGTACTTC
cdr3_aa: CASSLAGTVQETQYF

j_call: TRBJ1-5
d_call: TRBD1
v_call: TRBV4-3
clone_size: -
cdr3_nt: TGCGCCAGCAGCCAAGAGCCAGGGGGAGGTTGGCCCCAGCATTTT
cdr3_aa: CASSQEPGGGWPQHF

j_call: TRBJ1-5
d_call: -
v_call: TRBV9
clone_size: -
cdr3_nt: TGTGCCAGCAGTGGTACACCTTATAGCAATCAGCCCCAGCATTTT
cdr3_aa: CASSGTPYSNQPQHF

j_call: TRBJ2-7
d_call: -
v_call: TRBV5-1
clone_size: few
cdr3_nt: TGCGCCAGCAGCCTGACAGCCGGGGAGCAGTACTTC
cdr3_aa: CASSLTAGEQYF

j_call: TRBJ1-5
d_call: TRBD1
v_call: TRBV18
clone_size: -
cdr3_nt: TGTGCCAGCTCACCGGTACCTGACAGGGGTAGGAATCAGCCCCAGCATTTT
cdr3_aa: CASSPVPDRGRNQPQHF

j_call: TRBJ1-4
d_call: -
v_call: TRBV28
clone_size: -
cdr3_nt: TGTGCCAGCAGTTCCCCCCGGGAGGCGTGGGAAAAACTGTTTTTT
cdr3_aa: CASSSPREAWEKLFF

j_call: TRBJ1-5
d_call: -
v_call: TRBV15
clone_size: -
cdr3_nt: TGTGCCACCAGCAGAGGTAACGGACTGGATAGCAATCAGCCCCAGCATTTT
cdr3_aa: CATSRGNGLDSNQPQHF

j_call: TRBJ2-1
d_call: -
v_call: TRBV28
clone_size: -
cdr3_nt: TGTGCCAGCAACCCAGAGACTGACAATGAGCAGTTCTTC
cdr3_aa: CASNPETDNEQFF

j_call: TRBJ2-5
d_call: -
v_call: TRBV27
clone_size: -
cdr3_nt: TGTGCCAGCAGTTTATCGCTCGCTTACCAAGAGACCCAGTACTTC
cdr3_aa: CASSLSLAYQETQYF

j_call: TRBJ2-7
d_call: -
v_call: TRBV28
clone_size: -
cdr3_nt: TGTGCCAGCAATCAAGAAGGTGAGCAGTACTTC
cdr3_aa: CASNQEGEQYF

j_call: TRBJ2-7
d_call: TRBD2
v_call: TRBV5-1
clone_size: -
cdr3_nt: TGCGCCAGCAGCCCGGGGGCGATAGCGGGAGGGCCGGGTGAGCAGTACTTC
cdr3_aa: CASSPGAIAGGPGEQYF

j_call: TRBJ2-7
d_call: -
v_call: TRBV27
clone_size: once
cdr3_nt: TGTGCCAGCAGTCCCCAGCCCTACGAGCAGTACTTC
cdr3_aa: CASSPQPYEQYF

j_call: TRBJ2-7
d_call: -
v_call: TRBV5-1
clone_size: -
cdr3_nt: TGCGCCAGCAGCTCAGGCGGATGGGGCGCGGGTTTCTACGAGCAGTACTTC
cdr3_aa: CASSSGGWGAGFYEQYF

j_call: TRBJ1-1
d_call: TRBD1
v_call: TRBV2
clone_size: -
cdr3_nt: TGTGCCAGCAGTTTAACAGGGGGCTCGGCTGAAGCTTTCTTT
cdr3_aa: CASSLTGGSAEAFF

j_call: TRBJ2-3
d_call: TRBD1
v_call: TRBV7-6
clone_size: -
cdr3_nt: TGTGCCAGCAGTCCCACCTCGGGACAGGGCACAGATACGCAGTATTTT
cdr3_aa: CASSPTSGQGTDTQYF

j_call: TRBJ2-7
d_call: -
v_call: TRBV6-6
clone_size: -
cdr3_nt: TGTGCCAGCACCGGGGACCAACTCGAGCAGTACTTC
cdr3_aa: CASTGDQLEQYF

j_call: TRBJ2-7
d_call: -
v_call: TRBV6-1
clone_size: -
cdr3_nt: TGTGCCAGCAGTGAAGTGGGGCCAGGACCACCCTACGAGCAGTACTTC
cdr3_aa: CASSEVGPGPPYEQYF

j_call: TRBJ2-1
d_call: -
v_call: TRBV28
clone_size: -
cdr3_nt: TGTGCCAGTGTGGGAGCAGGGTCGAGCTCCTACAATGAGCAGTTCTTC
cdr3_aa: CASVGAGSSSYNEQFF

j_call: TRBJ2-1
d_call: -
v_call: TRBV18
clone_size: -
cdr3_nt: TGTGCCAGCTCACCACCGCCCGGGATCTACAATGAGCAGTTCTTC
cdr3_aa: CASSPPPGIYNEQFF

j_call: TRBJ1-5
d_call: TRBD1
v_call: TRBV28
clone_size: -
cdr3_nt: TGTGCCAGCAGTCCGGGACAGCTCTTAAATCAGCCCCAGCATTTT
cdr3_aa: CASSPGQLLNQPQHF

j_call: TRBJ2-7
d_call: TRBD1
v_call: TRBV5-1
clone_size: once
cdr3_nt: TGCGCCAGCAGCTCCGGACAGGGATCCTACGAGCAGTACTTC
cdr3_aa: CASSSGQGSYEQYF

j_call: TRBJ2-1
d_call: TRBD2
v_call: TRBV19
clone_size: -
cdr3_nt: TGTGCCAGTAGTCCCACTTGGGAGGGGCAGCAGTTCTTC
cdr3_aa: CASSPTWEGQQFF

j_call: TRBJ2-6
d_call: TRBD1
v_call: TRBV7-6
clone_size: -
cdr3_nt: TGTGCCAGCAGCCCGGGACAGGGGACCTCTGGGGCCAACGTCCTGACTTTC
cdr3_aa: CASSPGQGTSGANVLTF

j_call: TRBJ2-7
d_call: -
v_call: TRBV19
clone_size: once
cdr3_nt: TGTGCCAGTAGTATCACATCGGGCTACGAGCAGTACTTC
cdr3_aa: CASSITSGYEQYF

j_call: TRBJ1-1
d_call: -
v_call: TRBV14
clone_size: -
cdr3_nt: TGTGCCAGCAGCGCCGGGGCCGGGACTGAAGCTTTCTTT
cdr3_aa: CASSAGAGTEAFF

j_call: TRBJ2-2
d_call: -
v_call: TRBV28
clone_size: -
cdr3_nt: TGTGCCAGCAGTTTCTTCCGGGACACCGGGGAGCTGTTTTTT
cdr3_aa: CASSFFRDTGELFF

j_call: TRBJ2-7
d_call: -
v_call: TRBV6-1
clone_size: -
cdr3_nt: TGTGCCAGCTCTCAAGGGGGGGCGGTTCCTGAGCAGTACTTC
cdr3_aa: CASSQGGAVPEQYF

j_call: TRBJ1-5
d_call: -
v_call: TRBV23-1
clone_size: -
cdr3_nt: TGCGCCAGCAGTCAATTGGGGGAGGGAAGCGGAAGCAATCAGCCCCAGCATTTT
cdr3_aa: CASSQLGEGSGSNQPQHF